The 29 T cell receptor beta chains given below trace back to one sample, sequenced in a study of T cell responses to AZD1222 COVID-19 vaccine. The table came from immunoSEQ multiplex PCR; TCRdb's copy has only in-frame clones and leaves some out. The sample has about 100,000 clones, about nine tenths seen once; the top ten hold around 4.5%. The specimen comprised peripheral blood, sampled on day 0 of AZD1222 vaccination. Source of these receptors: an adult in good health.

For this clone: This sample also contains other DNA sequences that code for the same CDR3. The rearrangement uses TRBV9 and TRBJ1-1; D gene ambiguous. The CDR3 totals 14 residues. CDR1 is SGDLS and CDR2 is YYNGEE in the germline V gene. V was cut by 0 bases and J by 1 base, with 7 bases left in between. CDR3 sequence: CASSVGPPNTEAFF. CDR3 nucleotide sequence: TGTGCCAGCAGCGTAGGCCCACCGAACACTGAAGCTTTCTTT.

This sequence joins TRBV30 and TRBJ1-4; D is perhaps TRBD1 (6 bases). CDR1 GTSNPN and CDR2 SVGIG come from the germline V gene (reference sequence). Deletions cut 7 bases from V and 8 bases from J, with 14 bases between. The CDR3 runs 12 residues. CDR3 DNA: TGTGCCTCCCAGGGTAGGGGGGAAAAACTGTTTTTT. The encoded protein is CASQGRGEKLFF.

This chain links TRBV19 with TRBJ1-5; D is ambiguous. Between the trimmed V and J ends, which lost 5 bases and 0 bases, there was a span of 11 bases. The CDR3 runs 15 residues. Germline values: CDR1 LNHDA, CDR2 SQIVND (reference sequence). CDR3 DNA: TGTGCCAGTAGTCCCCCTCCTTATAGCAATCAGCCCCAGCATTTT. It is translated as CASSPPPYSNQPQHF.

In DNA, the CDR3 is TGTGCCAGCAGCTCGGTGGGACCGGATCAGCCCCAGCATTTT. This translates into CASSSVGPDQPQHF. V usage is TRBV5-5 and J usage is TRBJ1-5; the D gene is possibly TRBD1 (5 bases). CDR1 SGHKS and CDR2 YYEKEE come from the germline V gene (reference sequence). The germline V and J ends were trimmed by 3 bases and 5 bases, with 12 bases remaining between them. The CDR3 is 14 amino acids.

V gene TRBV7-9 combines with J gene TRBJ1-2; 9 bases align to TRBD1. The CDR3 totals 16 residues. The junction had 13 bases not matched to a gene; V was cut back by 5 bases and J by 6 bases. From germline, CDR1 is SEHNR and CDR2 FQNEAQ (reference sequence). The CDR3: CASSIPAGTGLDGYTF. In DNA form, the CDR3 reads TGTGCCAGCAGCATTCCAGCCGGGACAGGGCTGGATGGCTACACCTTC.

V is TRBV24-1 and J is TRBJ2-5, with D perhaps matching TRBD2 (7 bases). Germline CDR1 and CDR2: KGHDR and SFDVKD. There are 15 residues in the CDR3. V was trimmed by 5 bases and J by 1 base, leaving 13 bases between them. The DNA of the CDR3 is TGTGCCACCAGTGGTGGGGGGGGGCGCCAAGAGACCCAGTACTTC. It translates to CATSGGGGRQETQYF.

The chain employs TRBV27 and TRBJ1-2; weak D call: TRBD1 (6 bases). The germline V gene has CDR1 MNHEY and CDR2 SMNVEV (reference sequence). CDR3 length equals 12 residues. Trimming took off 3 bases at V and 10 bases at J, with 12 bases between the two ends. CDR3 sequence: CASSFIGQPYTF. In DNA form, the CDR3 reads TGTGCCAGCAGTTTTATTGGACAGCCCTACACCTTC.

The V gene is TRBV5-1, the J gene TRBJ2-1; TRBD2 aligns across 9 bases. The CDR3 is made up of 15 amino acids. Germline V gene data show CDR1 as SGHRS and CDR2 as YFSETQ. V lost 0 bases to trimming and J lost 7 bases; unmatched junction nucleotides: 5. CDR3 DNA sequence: TGCGCCAGCAGCTTGGCGATCCTAGCGGGAAATGAGCAGTTCTTC. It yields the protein CASSLAILAGNEQFF.

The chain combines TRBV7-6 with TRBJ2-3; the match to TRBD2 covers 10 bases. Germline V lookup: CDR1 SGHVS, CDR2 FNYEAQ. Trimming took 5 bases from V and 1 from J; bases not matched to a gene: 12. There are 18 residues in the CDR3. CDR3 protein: CASSQTTRTSGRTDTQYF. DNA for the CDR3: TGTGCCAGCAGCCAAACGACGAGGACTAGCGGACGCACAGATACGCAGTATTTT. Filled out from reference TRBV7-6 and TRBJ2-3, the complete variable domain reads GAGVSQSPRYKVTKRGQDVALRCDPISGHVSLYWYRQALGQGPEFLTYFNYEAQQDKSGLPNDRFSAERPEGSISTLTIQRTEQRDSAMYRCASSQTTRTSGRTDTQYFGPGTRLTVL.

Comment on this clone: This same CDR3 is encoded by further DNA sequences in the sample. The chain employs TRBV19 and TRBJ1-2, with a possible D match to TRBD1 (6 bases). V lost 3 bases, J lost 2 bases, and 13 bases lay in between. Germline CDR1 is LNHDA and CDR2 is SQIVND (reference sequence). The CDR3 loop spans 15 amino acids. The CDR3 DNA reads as TGTGCCAGTAGTATTGTTGGACAGTTAAACTATGGCTACACCTTC. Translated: CASSIVGQLNYGYTF. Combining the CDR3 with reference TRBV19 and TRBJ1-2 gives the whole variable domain DGGITQSPKYLFRKEGQNVTLSCEQNLNHDAMYWYRQDPGQGLRLIYYSQIVNDFQKGDIAEGYSVSREKKESFPLTVTSAQKNPTAFYLCASSIVGQLNYGYTFGSGTRLTVV.

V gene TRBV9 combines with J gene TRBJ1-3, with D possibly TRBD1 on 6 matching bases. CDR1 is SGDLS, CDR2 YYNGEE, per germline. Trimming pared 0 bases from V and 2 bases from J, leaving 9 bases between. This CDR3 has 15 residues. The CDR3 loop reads CASSVGDITGNTIYF. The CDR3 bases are TGTGCCAGCAGCGTAGGGGACATAACTGGAAACACCATATATTTT.

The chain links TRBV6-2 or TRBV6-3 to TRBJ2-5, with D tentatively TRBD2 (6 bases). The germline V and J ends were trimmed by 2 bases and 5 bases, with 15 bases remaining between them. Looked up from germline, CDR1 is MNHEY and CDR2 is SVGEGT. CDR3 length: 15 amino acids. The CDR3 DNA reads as TGTGCCAGCAGTTACACCGGAGGGCCTAGCGAGACCCAGTACTTC. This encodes CASSYTGGPSETQYF.

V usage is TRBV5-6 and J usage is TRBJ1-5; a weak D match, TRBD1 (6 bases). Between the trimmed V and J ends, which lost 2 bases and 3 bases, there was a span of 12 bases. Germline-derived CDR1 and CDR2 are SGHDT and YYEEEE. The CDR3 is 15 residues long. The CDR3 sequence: CASSLGQMPNQPQHF. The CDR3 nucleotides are TGTGCCAGCAGCTTAGGACAGATGCCCAATCAGCCCCAGCATTTT.

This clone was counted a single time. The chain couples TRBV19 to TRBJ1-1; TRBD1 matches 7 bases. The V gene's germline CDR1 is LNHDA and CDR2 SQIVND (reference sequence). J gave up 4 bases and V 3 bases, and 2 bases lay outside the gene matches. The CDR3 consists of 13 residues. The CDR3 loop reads CASSIGQVTEAFF. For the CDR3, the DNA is TGTGCCAGTAGTATTGGACAGGTCACTGAAGCTTTCTTT.

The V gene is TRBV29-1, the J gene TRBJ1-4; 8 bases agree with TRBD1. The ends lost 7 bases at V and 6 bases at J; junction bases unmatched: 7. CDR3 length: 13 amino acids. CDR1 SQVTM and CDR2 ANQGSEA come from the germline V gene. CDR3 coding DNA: TGCAGCGCCTACAGGGGGGCGGATGAAAAACTGTTTTTT. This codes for CSAYRGADEKLFF.

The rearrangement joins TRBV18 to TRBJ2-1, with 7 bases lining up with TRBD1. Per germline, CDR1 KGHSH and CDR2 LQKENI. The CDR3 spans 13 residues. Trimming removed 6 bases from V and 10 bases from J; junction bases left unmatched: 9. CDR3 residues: CASSSGQEQEQFF. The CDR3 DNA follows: TGTGCCAGCTCCTCCGGACAGGAACAAGAGCAGTTCTTC.

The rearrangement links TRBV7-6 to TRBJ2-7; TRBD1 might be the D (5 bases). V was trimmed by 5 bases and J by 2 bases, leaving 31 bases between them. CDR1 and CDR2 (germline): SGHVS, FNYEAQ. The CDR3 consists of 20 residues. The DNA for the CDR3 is TGTGCCAGCAGCCCACGGCGCGGTCATGGCAGGGCCCAATCCGCCTACGAGCAGTACTTC. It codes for CASSPRRGHGRAQSAYEQYF. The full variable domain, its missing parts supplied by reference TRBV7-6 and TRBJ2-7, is GAGVSQSPRYKVTKRGQDVALRCDPISGHVSLYWYRQALGQGPEFLTYFNYEAQQDKSGLPNDRFSAERPEGSISTLTIQRTEQRDSAMYRCASSPRRGHGRAQSAYEQYFGPGTRLTVT.

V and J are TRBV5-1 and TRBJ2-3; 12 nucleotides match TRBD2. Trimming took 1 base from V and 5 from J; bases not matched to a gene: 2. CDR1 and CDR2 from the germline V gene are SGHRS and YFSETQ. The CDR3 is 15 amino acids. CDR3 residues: CASSLTTSGGDTQYF. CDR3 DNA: TGCGCCAGCAGCTTGACGACTAGCGGGGGAGATACGCAGTATTTT. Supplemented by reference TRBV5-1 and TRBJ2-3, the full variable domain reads KAGVTQTPRYLIKTRGQQVTLSCSPISGHRSVSWYQQTPGQGLQFLFEYFSETQRNKGNFPGRFSGRQFSNSRSEMNVSTLELGDSALYLCASSLTTSGGDTQYFGPGTRLTVL.

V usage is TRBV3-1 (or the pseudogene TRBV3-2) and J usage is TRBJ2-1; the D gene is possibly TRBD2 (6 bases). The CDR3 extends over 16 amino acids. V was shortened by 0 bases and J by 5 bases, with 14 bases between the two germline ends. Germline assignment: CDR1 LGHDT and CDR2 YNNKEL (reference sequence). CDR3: CASSQDVAELNNEQFF. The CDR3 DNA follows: TGTGCCAGCAGCCAAGATGTAGCGGAGCTTAACAATGAGCAGTTCTTC.

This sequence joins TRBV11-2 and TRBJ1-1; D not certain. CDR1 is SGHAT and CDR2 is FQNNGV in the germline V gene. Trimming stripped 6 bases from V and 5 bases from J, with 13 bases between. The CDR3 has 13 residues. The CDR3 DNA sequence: TGTGCCAGCAGGCTAAGCAGTCAAACTGAAGCTTTCTTT. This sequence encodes CASRLSSQTEAFF.

The CDR3 reads CASLKGQGYGYTF. The CDR3 DNA sequence: TGTGCCAGCTTGAAGGGTCAGGGGTATGGCTACACCTTC. The chain has TRBV2 and TRBJ1-2, with D perhaps matching TRBD1 (6 bases). Germline V gives CDR1 SNHLY, CDR2 FYNNEI. The V end lost 8 bases, the J end lost 5 bases, and 15 bases lay between the germline ends. This CDR3 spans 13 amino acids.

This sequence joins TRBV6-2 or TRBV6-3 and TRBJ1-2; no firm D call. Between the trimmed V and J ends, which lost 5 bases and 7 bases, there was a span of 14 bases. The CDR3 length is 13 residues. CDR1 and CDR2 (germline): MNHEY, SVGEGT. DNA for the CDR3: TGTGCCAGCAGTCTCCACTTAGACGGTGGCTACACCTTC. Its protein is CASSLHLDGGYTF.

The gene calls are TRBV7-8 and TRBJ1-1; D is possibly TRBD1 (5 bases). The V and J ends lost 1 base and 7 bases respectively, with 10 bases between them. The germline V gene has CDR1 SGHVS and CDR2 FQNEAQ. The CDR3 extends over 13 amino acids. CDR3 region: CASSLGQRIEAFF. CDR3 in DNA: TGTGCCAGCAGCTTAGGACAGAGAATTGAAGCTTTCTTT.

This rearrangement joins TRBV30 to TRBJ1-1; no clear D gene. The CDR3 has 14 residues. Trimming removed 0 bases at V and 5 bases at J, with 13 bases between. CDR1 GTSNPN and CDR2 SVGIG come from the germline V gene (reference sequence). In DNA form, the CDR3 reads TGTGCCTGGAGTGTAGTCTTACGGGAGACTGAAGCTTTCTTT. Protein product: CAWSVVLRETEAFF.

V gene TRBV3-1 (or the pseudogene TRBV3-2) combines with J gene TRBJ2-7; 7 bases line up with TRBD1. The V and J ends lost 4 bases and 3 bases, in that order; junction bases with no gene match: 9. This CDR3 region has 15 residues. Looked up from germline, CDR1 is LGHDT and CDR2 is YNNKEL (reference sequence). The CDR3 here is CASSPRNRGLYEQYF. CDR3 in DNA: TGTGCCAGCAGCCCCCGGAACAGGGGTCTCTACGAGCAGTACTTC.

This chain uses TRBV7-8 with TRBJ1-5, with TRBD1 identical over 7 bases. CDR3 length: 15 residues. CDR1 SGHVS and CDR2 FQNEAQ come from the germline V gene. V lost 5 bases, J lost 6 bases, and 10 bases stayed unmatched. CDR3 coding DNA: TGTGCCAGCAGCCCCAGACAGGGCCCAAGTCAGCCCCAGCATTTT. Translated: CASSPRQGPSQPQHF.

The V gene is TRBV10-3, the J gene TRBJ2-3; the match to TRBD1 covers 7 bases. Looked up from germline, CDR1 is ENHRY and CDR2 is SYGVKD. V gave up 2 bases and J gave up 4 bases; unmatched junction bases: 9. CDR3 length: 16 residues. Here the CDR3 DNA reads TGTGCCATCAGTGAGCCCCAGGGGGTCGGGTCAGATACGCAGTATTTT. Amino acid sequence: CAISEPQGVGSDTQYF.

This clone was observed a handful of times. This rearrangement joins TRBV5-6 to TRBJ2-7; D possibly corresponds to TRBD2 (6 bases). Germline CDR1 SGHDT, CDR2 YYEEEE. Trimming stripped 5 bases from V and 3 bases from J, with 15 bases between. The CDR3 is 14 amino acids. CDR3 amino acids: CASSSGIGGYEQYF. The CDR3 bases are TGTGCCAGCAGTTCAGGGATCGGGGGCTACGAGCAGTACTTC.

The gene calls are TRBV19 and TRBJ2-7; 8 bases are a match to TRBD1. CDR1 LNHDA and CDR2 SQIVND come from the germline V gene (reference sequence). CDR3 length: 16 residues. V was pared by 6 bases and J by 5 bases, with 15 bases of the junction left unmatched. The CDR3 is CASSPSSLRTGNEQYF. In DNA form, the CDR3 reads TGTGCCAGTAGCCCATCCTCTCTCCGGACAGGGAACGAGCAGTACTTC.